The 30 T cell receptor beta chains below come from one sample, sequenced in a study of blood T cell repertoires in COVID-19. Profiled with immunoSEQ multiplex PCR; TCRdb holds only in-frame clones, not every one. This sample has about 200,000 clones; around 84% occur once, and the top ten carry about 5%. The sequenced sample consisted of peripheral blood. These receptors were obtained from a woman older than 75 with acute or convalescent COVID-19.

J is TRBJ1-1 and V is TRBV28; D gene unclear. Trimming removed 7 bases from V and 8 bases from J, with 23 bases in between. The CDR3 runs to 15 residues. Germline V gene sequence: CDR1 MDHEN, CDR2 SYDVKM. This CDR3 is CASNTVWSGGREAFF. The CDR3 DNA is TGTGCCAGCAACACTGTTTGGTCGGGAGGGAGGGAAGCTTTCTTT.

This clone was counted only a few times. The chain couples TRBV3-1 (or the pseudogene TRBV3-2) to TRBJ2-1, with TRBD2 matching 10 bases. The junction had 4 bases not matched to a gene; V was cut back by 4 bases and J by 4 bases. Germline CDR1 is LGHDT and CDR2 is YNNKEL (reference sequence). The length of the CDR3 is 15 residues. The CDR3 DNA is TGTGCCAGCAGCCCACCGGGACTAGCGTACAATGAGCAGTTCTTC. This gives the protein CASSPPGLAYNEQFF.

V gene TRBV5-1 combines with J gene TRBJ2-3; 11 bases map to TRBD2. CDR1 is SGHRS, CDR2 YFSETQ, per germline. The CDR3 contains 16 residues. V was clipped by 2 bases and J by 3 bases; unmatched bases: 5. The DNA of the CDR3 is TGCGCCAGCAGCTTAGCACTAGCGGGAGCGACAGATACGCAGTATTTT. Amino acids: CASSLALAGATDTQYF.

The rearrangement joins TRBV2 to TRBJ2-1, with TRBD2 identical over 13 bases. J lost 7 bases, V lost 4 bases, and 7 bases had no gene match. This CDR3 has 16 residues. Germline V gene lookup returns CDR1 SNHLY and CDR2 FYNNEI. The CDR3 DNA reads TGTGCCAGCAGTGGGACTAGCGGGGGTAGACGGAATGAGCAGTTCTTC. Protein: CASSGTSGGRRNEQFF.

The V gene is TRBV5-4, the J gene TRBJ2-7; D ambiguous. V lost 4 bases and J 5 bases, leaving 16 bases between the germline ends. Germline V gene sequence: CDR1 SGHNT, CDR2 YYREEE (reference sequence). CDR3 size: 14 residues. The CDR3 DNA is TGTGCCAGCAGCCCCTTCAAGAGCTCGAACGAGCAGTACTTC. Protein sequence: CASSPFKSSNEQYF.

The chain carries TRBV6-5 and TRBJ1-2; 8 bases are shared with TRBD1. CDR3 length: 13 amino acids. Germline CDR1 reads MNHEY; CDR2 reads SVGAGI. Trimming took 5 bases from V and 8 from J; bases not matched to a gene: 7. The CDR3 protein is CASSIQGAGGYTF. CDR3 sequence (DNA): TGTGCCAGCAGTATTCAGGGGGCCGGAGGCTACACCTTC.

The genes are TRBV24-1 and TRBJ1-1; D may be TRBD1 (6 bases). Trimming left V 5 bases short and J 4 bases short, with 28 bases between. Germline loops: CDR1 KGHDR, CDR2 SFDVKD. The CDR3 totals 19 residues. The CDR3 protein is CATSVPGRGGLLLATEAFF. The CDR3 DNA follows: TGTGCCACCAGTGTCCCCGGGCGGGGGGGGCTGTTATTGGCCACTGAAGCTTTCTTT.

The chain couples TRBV5-4 to TRBJ1-1; D gene ambiguous. Germline CDR1 reads SGHNT; CDR2 reads YYREEE (reference sequence). The V end was cut by 0 bases, the J end by 4 bases, with 7 bases between. The CDR3 loop spans 13 amino acids. The CDR3 is CASSLAGSTEAFF. The CDR3 DNA follows: TGTGCCAGCAGCTTGGCGGGAAGCACTGAAGCTTTCTTT.

The chain combines TRBV19 with TRBJ2-3; 7 nucleotides align to TRBD2. Trimming took 3 bases from V and 9 from J; bases not matched to a gene: 9. The CDR3 consists of 14 residues. CDR1 and CDR2 from the germline V gene are LNHDA and SQIVND (reference sequence). CDR3 in amino acids: CASSIQVPGGTQYF. In DNA form, the CDR3 reads TGTGCCAGTAGTATTCAGGTCCCCGGGGGGACGCAGTATTTT.

The chain carries TRBV7-2 and TRBJ1-3; TRBD1 matches at 8 bases. Trimming removed 5 bases from V and 3 bases from J; junction bases left unmatched: 9. Germline lookup yields CDR1 SGHTA and CDR2 FQGNSA. The CDR3 loop spans 16 amino acids. CDR3 coding DNA: TGTGCCAGCAGCACCGCAGGGGGCGCAAGTGGAAACACCATATATTTT. This translates into CASSTAGGASGNTIYF.

The rearrangement uses TRBV7-2 and TRBJ2-7; D might be TRBD2 (5 bases). The ends were cut back, 0 bases at V and 5 bases at J, with 11 bases in the middle. Germline assignment: CDR1 SGHTA and CDR2 FQGNSA. The CDR3 is made up of 14 amino acids. As DNA, the CDR3 is TGTGCCAGCAGCTTAGCGCCTAAGAGGGACGAGCAGTACTTC. Translating gives CASSLAPKRDEQYF. The complete variable domain, with remaining parts taken from reference TRBV7-2 and TRBJ2-7, reads GAGVSQSPSNKVTEKGKDVELRCDPISGHTALYWYRQSLGQGLEFLIYFQGNSAPDKSGLPSDRFSAERTGGSVSTLTIQRTQQEDSAVYLCASSLAPKRDEQYFGPGTRLTVT.

V usage is TRBV18 and J usage is TRBJ1-5; the D is unclear. V was trimmed by 1 base and J by 7 bases, leaving 11 bases between them. The CDR3 has 14 residues. CDR1 is KGHSH and CDR2 is LQKENI in the germline V gene. This chain's CDR3 is CASSPLEGRQPQHF. The CDR3 DNA reads as TGTGCCAGCTCACCACTGGAGGGCAGGCAGCCCCAGCATTTT.

The chain is built from TRBV6-5 and TRBJ2-1; possibly TRBD1 for D (6 bases). This CDR3 is built from 13 residues. The germline V gene has CDR1 MNHEY and CDR2 SVGAGI. The ends were cut back, 5 bases at V and 5 bases at J, with 10 bases in the middle. CDR3 nucleotide sequence: TGTGCCAGCAGTATTGGACAGAACAATGAGCAGTTCTTC. Amino acids: CASSIGQNNEQFF.

J is TRBJ2-3 and V is TRBV12-3 or TRBV12-4; no clear D gene. Trimming left V 6 bases short and J 5 bases short, with 9 bases between. This CDR3 comprises 12 residues. As DNA, the CDR3 is TGTGCCAGCAGCCCCCCCGGAGATACGCAGTATTTT. This codes for CASSPPGDTQYF.

This chain joins TRBV5-1 and TRBJ2-7; 10 nucleotides line up with TRBD1. J was trimmed by 1 base and V by 2 bases; bases with no gene match: 3. Germline V gene sequence: CDR1 SGHRS, CDR2 YFSETQ. The length of the CDR3 is 15 residues. The DNA of the CDR3 is TGCGCCAGCAGCTTCAGGACAGGGGGTTCCTACGAGCAGTACTTC. It translates to CASSFRTGGSYEQYF.

V usage is TRBV7-2 and J usage is TRBJ2-1; TRBD2 aligns across 11 bases. Germline CDR1 reads SGHTA; CDR2 reads FQGNSA. The length of the CDR3 is 16 residues. Losses at the gene ends were 5 bases for V and 7 bases for J; bases not matched to a gene: 10. The CDR3 region is CASSLTSGSQINEQFF. In DNA form, the CDR3 reads TGTGCCAGCAGCCTAACTAGCGGGAGCCAAATTAATGAGCAGTTCTTC.

This clone was detected only once. In DNA, the CDR3 is TGTGCCAGCAAAGGGCAGGGGGCACTCGTTGCCTACGAGCAGTACTTC. Residues: CASKGQGALVAYEQYF. V usage is TRBV28 and J usage is TRBJ2-7, with 8 bases identical to TRBD1. V lost 7 bases to trimming and J lost 2 bases; unmatched junction nucleotides: 13. The CDR3 runs 16 residues. Germline CDR1 is MDHEN and CDR2 is SYDVKM.

V gene TRBV5-6 combines with J gene TRBJ2-5; a weak D match, TRBD2 (5 bases). Germline CDR1 is SGHDT and CDR2 is YYEEEE. This CDR3 region has 18 residues. The germline V and J ends were trimmed by 0 bases and 0 bases, with 18 bases remaining between them. As DNA, the CDR3 is TGTGCCAGCAGCTTGGGACTTTCAATAGCGTGGTACCAAGAGACCCAGTACTTC. This translates into CASSLGLSIAWYQETQYF. The whole variable domain, remainder taken from reference TRBV5-6 and TRBJ2-5, is DAGVTQSPTHLIKTRGQQVTLRCSPKSGHDTVSWYQQALGQGPQFIFQYYEEEERQRGNFPDRFSGHQFPNYSSELNVNALLLGDSALYLCASSLGLSIAWYQETQYFGPGTRLLVL.

The V and J genes are TRBV14 and TRBJ2-1; 10 bases agree with TRBD2. Per the germline V gene, CDR1 is SGHDN and CDR2 is FVKESK. V dropped 0 bases and J dropped 9; count of bases not matched to a gene: 8. CDR3 length equals 16 residues. In DNA, the CDR3 is TGTGCCAGCAGCCAAGATTGGAGCGGGAGGGCGGTTGAGCAGTTCTTC. It encodes CASSQDWSGRAVEQFF.

The DNA for the CDR3 is TGCAGCGCCCGGGACAGGTCGTACACTGAAGCTTTCTTT. This gives the protein CSARDRSYTEAFF. The V and J genes are TRBV29-1 and TRBJ1-1; 8 bases agree with TRBD1. The CDR3 is 13 amino acids. V was clipped by 7 bases and J by 3 bases; unmatched bases: 7. Germline-derived CDR1 and CDR2 are SQVTM and ANQGSEA.

The rearrangement links TRBV9 to TRBJ1-3, with D perhaps TRBD1 (5 bases). V lost 0 bases and J lost 2, with 6 bases in between. Per the germline V gene, CDR1 is SGDLS and CDR2 is YYNGEE. The CDR3 is made up of 14 amino acids. In nucleotides, the CDR3 is TGTGCCAGCAGCGTAGGGGGCCCTGGAAACACCATATATTTT. It encodes CASSVGGPGNTIYF.

V is TRBV7-2 and J is TRBJ2-2; weak D call: TRBD2 (5 bases). V shed 2 bases and J shed 5 bases, with 12 bases lying between them. The CDR3 runs 15 residues. Germline V lookup: CDR1 SGHTA, CDR2 FQGNSA. DNA for the CDR3: TGTGCCAGCAGCTTATTATCCGGGATGACCGGGGAGCTGTTTTTT. It yields the protein CASSLLSGMTGELFF.

This chain joins TRBV18 and TRBJ2-7; 8 bases match TRBD2. The CDR3 length is 15 residues. Per germline, CDR1 KGHSH and CDR2 LQKENI. V lost 3 bases and J lost 4; bases outside the gene matches: 8. The CDR3 DNA follows: TGTGCCAGCTCACCCGGGACTAGAAGTCAATACGAGCAGTACTTC. It translates to CASSPGTRSQYEQYF.

This chain uses TRBV6-5 with TRBJ1-6, with unresolved D. V lost 9 bases and J lost 6, with 12 bases in between. This CDR3 has 13 residues. The germline V gene has CDR1 MNHEY and CDR2 SVGAGI. In nucleotides, the CDR3 is TGTGCCAGTGGTTTAGTGGTTAATTCACCCCTCCACTTT. Protein sequence: CASGLVVNSPLHF.

This chain uses TRBV2 with TRBJ1-5; TRBD1 agrees at 10 bases. The CDR3 is 17 residues long. V trimming: 5 bases; J trimming: 2 bases; junction bases outside the gene matches: 9. Germline V gene sequence: CDR1 SNHLY, CDR2 FYNNEI. The CDR3 here is CASSFLPDRGRNQPQHF. DNA of the CDR3: TGTGCCAGCAGTTTTTTACCCGACAGGGGGCGCAATCAGCCCCAGCATTTT.

The V gene is TRBV18, the J gene TRBJ1-4; 11 bases fit TRBD1. With V trimmed by 5 bases and J by 3 bases, 5 bases remained unmatched. In germline, CDR1 is KGHSH, CDR2 LQKENI. The CDR3 is made up of 16 amino acids. Here the CDR3 DNA reads TGTGCCAGCTCAGGACAGGGGGCAACGGCTAATGAAAAACTGTTTTTT. Translating gives CASSGQGATANEKLFF.

CDR3: CASSTGTSGYTF. The CDR3 nucleotides read TGTGCCAGCAGTACCGGGACTTCGGGCTACACCTTC. The chain is built from TRBV6-5 and TRBJ1-2; the D gene is possibly TRBD1 (5 bases). The CDR3 has 12 residues. The germline V gene encodes CDR1 MNHEY and CDR2 SVGAGI. Trimming removed 5 bases at V and 8 bases at J, with 12 bases between.

This sequence joins TRBV3-1 (or the pseudogene TRBV3-2) and TRBJ2-2; 11 bases line up with TRBD1. Germline-derived CDR1 and CDR2 are LGHDT and YNNKEL (reference sequence). CDR3 length: 14 residues. The V gene end was trimmed by 3 bases and the J gene end by 7 bases; junction bases not matched to a gene: 1. For the CDR3, the DNA is TGTGCCAGCAGCCAGGGACAGGGGGGCGGGGAGCTGTTTTTT. Translated: CASSQGQGGGELFF.

The V and J genes are TRBV28 and TRBJ1-5; maybe TRBD1 (6 bases). V gave up 5 bases and J gave up 4 bases, with 12 bases separating them. The CDR3 spans 14 residues. Looked up from germline, CDR1 is MDHEN and CDR2 is SYDVKM. The CDR3 DNA is TGTGCCAGCAGTACCTGGACAGTAAATCAGCCCCAGCATTTT. Protein: CASSTWTVNQPQHF.

The chain joins TRBV5-1 to TRBJ2-1; D is ambiguous. Trimming cost V 3 bases and J 5 bases, with 12 bases left between them. The V gene's germline CDR1 is SGHRS and CDR2 YFSETQ. The CDR3 has 14 residues. The CDR3 loop is CASSSPQAHNEQFF. As DNA, the CDR3 is TGCGCCAGCAGCTCCCCTCAGGCCCACAATGAGCAGTTCTTC.